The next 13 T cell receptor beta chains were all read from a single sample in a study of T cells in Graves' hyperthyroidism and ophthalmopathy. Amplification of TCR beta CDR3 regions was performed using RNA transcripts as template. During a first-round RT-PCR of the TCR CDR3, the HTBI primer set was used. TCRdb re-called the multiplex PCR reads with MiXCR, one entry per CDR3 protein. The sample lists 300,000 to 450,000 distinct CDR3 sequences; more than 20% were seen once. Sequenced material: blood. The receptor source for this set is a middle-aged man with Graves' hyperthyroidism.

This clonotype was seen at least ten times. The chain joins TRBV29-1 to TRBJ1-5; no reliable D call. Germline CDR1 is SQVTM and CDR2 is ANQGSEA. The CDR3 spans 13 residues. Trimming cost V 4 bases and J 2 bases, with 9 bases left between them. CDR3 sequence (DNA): TGCAGCGTTGCGGAGATGGGCAATCAGCCCCAGCATTTT. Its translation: CSVAEMGNQPQHF.

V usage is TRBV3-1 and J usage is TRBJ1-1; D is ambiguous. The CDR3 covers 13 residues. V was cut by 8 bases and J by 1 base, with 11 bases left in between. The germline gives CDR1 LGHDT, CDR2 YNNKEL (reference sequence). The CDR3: CASRLGRNTEAFF. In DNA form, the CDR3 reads TGTGCCAGCCGCCTGGGGAGGAACACTGAAGCTTTCTTT.

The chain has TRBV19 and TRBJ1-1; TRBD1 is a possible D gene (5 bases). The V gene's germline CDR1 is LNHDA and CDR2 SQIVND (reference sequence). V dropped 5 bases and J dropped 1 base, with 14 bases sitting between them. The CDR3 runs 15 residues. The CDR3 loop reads CASSLRPGTNTEAFF. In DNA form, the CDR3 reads TGTGCCAGTAGTCTTCGGCCAGGGACGAACACTGAAGCTTTCTTT.

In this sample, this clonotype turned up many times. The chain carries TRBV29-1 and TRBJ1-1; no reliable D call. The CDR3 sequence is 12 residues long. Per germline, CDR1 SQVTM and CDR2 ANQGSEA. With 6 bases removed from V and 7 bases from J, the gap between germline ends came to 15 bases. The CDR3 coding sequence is TGCAGCGTCCCAAAAAACAGAGGTGAAGCTTTCTTT. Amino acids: CSVPKNRGEAFF. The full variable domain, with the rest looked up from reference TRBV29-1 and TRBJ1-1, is SAVISQKPSRDICQRGTSLTIQCQVDSQVTMMFWYRQQPGQSLTLIATANQGSEATYESGFVIDKFPISRPNLTFSTLTVSNMSPEDSSIYLCSVPKNRGEAFFGQGTRLTVV.

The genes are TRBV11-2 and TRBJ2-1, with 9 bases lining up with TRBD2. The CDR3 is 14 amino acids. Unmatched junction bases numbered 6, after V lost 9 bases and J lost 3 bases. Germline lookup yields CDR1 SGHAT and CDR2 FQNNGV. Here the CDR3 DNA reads TGTGCCAGTAAAGCGGGAGGTATCTACAATGAGCAGTTCTTC. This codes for CASKAGGIYNEQFF.

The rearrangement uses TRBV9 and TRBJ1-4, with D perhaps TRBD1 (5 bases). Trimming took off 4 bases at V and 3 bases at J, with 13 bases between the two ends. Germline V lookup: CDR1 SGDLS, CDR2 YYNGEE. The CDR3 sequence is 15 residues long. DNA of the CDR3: TGTGCCAGCAGCCCCCAGGGATTGGCTAATGAAAAACTGTTTTTT. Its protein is CASSPQGLANEKLFF.

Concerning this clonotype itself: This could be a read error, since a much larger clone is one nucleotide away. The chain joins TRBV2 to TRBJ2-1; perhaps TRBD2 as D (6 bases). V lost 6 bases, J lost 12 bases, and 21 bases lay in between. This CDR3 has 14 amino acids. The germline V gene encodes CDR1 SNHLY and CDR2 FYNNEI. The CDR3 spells CASSLRDAGGVQFF. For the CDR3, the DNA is TGTGCCAGCAGCCTCCGGGACGCTGGCGGGGTGCAGTTCTTC. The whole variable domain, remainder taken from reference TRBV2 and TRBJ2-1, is EPEVTQTPSHQVTQMGQEVILRCVPISNHLYFYWYRQILGQKVEFLVSFYNNEISEKSEIFDDQFSVERPDGSNFTLKIRSTKLEDSAMYFCASSLRDAGGVQFFGPGTRLTVL.

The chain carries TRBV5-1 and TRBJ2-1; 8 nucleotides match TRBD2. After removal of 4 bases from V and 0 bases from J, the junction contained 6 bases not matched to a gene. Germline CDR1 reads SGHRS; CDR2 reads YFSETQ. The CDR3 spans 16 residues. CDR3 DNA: TGCGCCAGCAGCCCGAGCGGGAGAGGCTCCTACAATGAGCAGTTCTTC. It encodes CASSPSGRGSYNEQFF.

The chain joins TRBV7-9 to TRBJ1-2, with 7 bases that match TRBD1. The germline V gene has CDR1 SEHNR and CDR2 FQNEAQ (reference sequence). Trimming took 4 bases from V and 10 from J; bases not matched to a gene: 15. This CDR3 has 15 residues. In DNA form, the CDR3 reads TGTGCCAGCAGCTCCCCGTTCGGGACAGTGCAAGCCTACACCTTC. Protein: CASSSPFGTVQAYTF.

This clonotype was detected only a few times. CDR3 in DNA: TGCAGTGCTAGTAGAACAGGGGGCTTTAGAGAGACCCAGTACTTC. It translates to CSASRTGGFRETQYF. This chain links TRBV20-1 with TRBJ2-5, with 9 bases identical to TRBD1. The CDR3 is made up of 15 amino acids. Germline V lookup: CDR1 DFQATT, CDR2 SNEGSKA (reference sequence). V shed 3 bases, J shed 4 bases, and the junction held 9 bases outside the gene matches.

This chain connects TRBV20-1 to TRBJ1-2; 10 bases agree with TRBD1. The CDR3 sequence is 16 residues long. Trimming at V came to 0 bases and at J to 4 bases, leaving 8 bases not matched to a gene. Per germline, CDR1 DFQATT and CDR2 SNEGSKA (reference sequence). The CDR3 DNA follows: TGCAGTGCTAGAGATGAGACAGGGGGCCAGATCTATGGCTACACCTTC. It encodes CSARDETGGQIYGYTF.

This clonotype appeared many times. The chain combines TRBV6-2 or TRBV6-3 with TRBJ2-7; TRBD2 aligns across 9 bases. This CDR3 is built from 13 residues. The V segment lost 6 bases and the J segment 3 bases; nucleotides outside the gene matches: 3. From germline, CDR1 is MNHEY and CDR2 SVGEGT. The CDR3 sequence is CASRKTSGYEQYF. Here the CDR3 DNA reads TGTGCCAGCAGAAAGACTAGCGGCTACGAGCAGTACTTC.

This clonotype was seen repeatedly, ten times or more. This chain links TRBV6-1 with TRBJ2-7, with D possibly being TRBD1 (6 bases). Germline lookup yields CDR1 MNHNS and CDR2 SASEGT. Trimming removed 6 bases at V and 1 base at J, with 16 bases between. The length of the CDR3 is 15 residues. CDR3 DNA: TGTGCCAGCAGCCCCGGGCAGGGACAATCCTACGAGCAGTACTTC. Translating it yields CASSPGQGQSYEQYF.